This T cell receptor (beta chain) was found in a study of blood T cell repertoires in COVID-19. Study-wide background: The origin of the acute and convalescent COVID-19 samples was the United States, Italy and Spain. From T cells, B-cell-depleted T cells, or PBMCs came the material, which was cDNA or gDNA.

Data came from immunoSEQ multiplex PCR; TCRdb stores just in-frame clones and leaves some out. The repertoire holds approximately 120,000 clones, with approximately 84% as singletons. The V segment lost 5 bases and the J segment 0 bases; nucleotides outside the gene matches: 14. This CDR3 is 19 amino acids long. Germline lookup yields CDR1 MNHEY and CDR2 SMNVEV (reference sequence). This TCR was recovered from a human donor in a cohort sampled during active COVID-19. The V and J genes are TRBV27 and TRBJ2-2; 8 bases match TRBD1. Sequenced sample: peripheral blood. The CDR3 spells CASSPGTGFFHTNTGELFF. CDR3 bases: TGTGCCAGCAGTCCCGGGACAGGTTTTTTCCACACGAACACCGGGGAGCTGTTTTTT.